What follows are 15 T cell receptor beta chains derived from one specimen sequenced in a study of blood T cell repertoires in COVID-19. Profiled with immunoSEQ multiplex PCR; TCRdb holds only in-frame clones, not every one. The sample shows 150,000 to 200,000 clones, around four fifths of them seen only once. Sequenced material: peripheral blood. The receptors were gathered from a woman aged 80 or older with active or convalescent COVID-19.

This chain links TRBV4-1 with TRBJ1-4; D not resolved. The V end was cut by 2 bases, the J end by 14 bases, with 15 bases between. Per the germline V gene, CDR1 is MGHRA and CDR2 is YSYEKL. The CDR3 totals 13 residues. CDR3 nucleotide sequence: TGCGCCAGCAGCCAATCTTCCAAGGCAGCGCTGTTTTTT. This codes for CASSQSSKAALFF.

The J gene is TRBJ2-2, the V gene TRBV7-2; 9 bases align to TRBD2. Germline CDR1 is SGHTA and CDR2 is FQGNSA. CDR3 length equals 16 residues. The ends lost 0 bases at V and 6 bases at J; junction bases unmatched: 5. The CDR3 nucleotides are TGTGCCAGCAGCTTAGCGGGTGGCGGGGGGGCCGGGGAGCTGTTTTTT. This translates into CASSLAGGGGAGELFF.

V and J are TRBV7-3 and TRBJ1-2; TRBD1 aligns across 8 bases. Germline V CDR1 and CDR2: SGHTA, FQGTGA. With V trimmed by 6 bases and J by 5 bases, 11 bases remained unmatched. The CDR3 has 15 amino acids. CDR3 in DNA: TGTGCCAGCAGTCTACGCTCGGACAGGGTATATGGCTACACCTTC. Residues: CASSLRSDRVYGYTF.

This clone was recorded only once. V is TRBV10-3 and J is TRBJ2-1; possible D gene TRBD2, 7 bases. Germline CDR1 ENHRY, CDR2 SYGVKD. Trimming removed 0 bases at V and 4 bases at J, with 13 bases between. CDR3 size: 16 residues. The CDR3 DNA reads TGTGCCATCAGTGAGTCGGGGGGGCCTTTATACAATGAGCAGTTCTTC. It yields the protein CAISESGGPLYNEQFF.

This rearrangement joins TRBV6-2 or TRBV6-3 to TRBJ2-7; TRBD1 aligns across 7 bases. V lost 5 bases to trimming and J lost 1 base; unmatched junction nucleotides: 11. There are 16 residues in the CDR3. Germline assignment: CDR1 MNHEY and CDR2 SVGEGT. Here the CDR3 DNA reads TGTGCCAGCAGTCACCCAAGGACAGGTTCTTCCTACGAGCAGTACTTC. Translated, it gives CASSHPRTGSSYEQYF.

This sequence joins TRBV19 and TRBJ1-6; D is unclear. There are 13 residues in the CDR3. CDR1 and CDR2 from the germline V gene are LNHDA and SQIVND (reference sequence). Trimming shortened V by 7 bases and J by 2 bases, and 6 bases separated the two germline ends. CDR3 DNA sequence: TGTGCCAGTACATTCACCTATAATTCACCCCTCCACTTT. It yields the protein CASTFTYNSPLHF.

J is TRBJ1-3 and V is TRBV6-5, with 7 bases fitting TRBD1. Losses at the gene ends were 0 bases for V and 8 bases for J; bases not matched to a gene: 1. Germline V CDR1 and CDR2: MNHEY, SVGAGI. This CDR3 region has 13 residues. In DNA, the CDR3 is TGTGCCAGCAGTTACTCACAGGGGTACACCATATATTTT. Protein product: CASSYSQGYTIYF.

The chain uses TRBV5-8 and TRBJ2-7, with 8 bases matching TRBD1. The CDR3 length is 15 residues. V dropped 4 bases and J dropped 2; count of bases not matched to a gene: 8. Germline V gives CDR1 SGHTS, CDR2 YDEGEE. CDR3 bases: TGTGCCAGCAGCGCCCGTGGACAGGGAACCTACGAGCAGTACTTC. Protein: CASSARGQGTYEQYF.

This clone was recorded once. The V call is TRBV6-5, the J call TRBJ1-1; D not resolved. The length of the CDR3 is 12 residues. Germline CDR1 reads MNHEY; CDR2 reads SVGAGI. V was cut by 10 bases and J by 10 bases, with 19 bases left in between. The CDR3 protein is CANDDRIGGAFF. As DNA, the CDR3 is TGTGCCAACGACGACCGAATTGGCGGAGCTTTCTTT.

J is TRBJ1-5 and V is TRBV19; TRBD1 aligns across 7 bases. This CDR3 has 17 amino acids. From germline, CDR1 is LNHDA and CDR2 SQIVND (reference sequence). Germline trimming cut 3 bases from V and 7 bases from J; bases unmatched to any gene: 15. The CDR3 protein is CASSILSGPGGTQPQHF. DNA for the CDR3: TGTGCCAGTAGTATTTTGTCGGGCCCAGGGGGTACACAGCCCCAGCATTTT.

There are a few counts of this clone. The chain uses TRBV19 and TRBJ1-5; weak D call: TRBD1 (5 bases). V dropped 0 bases and J dropped 3 bases, with 9 bases sitting between them. There are 15 residues in the CDR3. Germline V gene lookup returns CDR1 LNHDA and CDR2 SQIVND (reference sequence). CDR3 sequence reads: CASSIERQNNQPQHF. In DNA, the CDR3 is TGTGCCAGTAGTATAGAGAGACAGAACAATCAGCCCCAGCATTTT.

This rearrangement joins TRBV28 to TRBJ2-7; TRBD1 agrees at 7 bases. Germline V gene sequence: CDR1 MDHEN, CDR2 SYDVKM. V was clipped by 5 bases and J by 2 bases; unmatched bases: 3. The CDR3 sequence is 13 residues long. DNA of the CDR3: TGTGCCAGCAGTCCCACAGGGGCCTACGAGCAGTACTTC. Translation: CASSPTGAYEQYF. Full variable domain (missing parts from reference TRBV28 and TRBJ2-7): DVKVTQSSRYLVKRTGEKVFLECVQDMDHENMFWYRQDPGLGLRLIYFSYDVKMKEKGDIPEGYSVSREKKERFSLILESASTNQTSMYLCASSPTGAYEQYFGPGTRLTVT.

This clone appeared once. The J gene is TRBJ1-1, the V gene TRBV10-3; D not certain. This CDR3 region has 13 residues. Per the germline V gene, CDR1 is ENHRY and CDR2 is SYGVKD. The ends were cut back, 0 bases at V and 5 bases at J, with 7 bases in the middle. The CDR3 DNA follows: TGTGCCATCAGTGAGTCCGGGAGAACTGAAGCTTTCTTT. Amino acids: CAISESGRTEAFF.

The V and J genes are TRBV27 and TRBJ1-3; 7 positions match TRBD1. This CDR3 contains 14 residues. CDR1 and CDR2 (germline): MNHEY, SMNVEV (reference sequence). Trimming took 6 bases from V and 1 from J; bases not matched to a gene: 3. DNA for the CDR3: TGTGCCAGCAGCCCGGGACAGTCTGGAAACACCATATATTTT. Translation gives CASSPGQSGNTIYF.

This chain joins TRBV3-1 (or the pseudogene TRBV3-2) and TRBJ2-3, with 12 nucleotides matching TRBD2. The CDR3 sequence is 16 residues long. CDR1 and CDR2 from the germline V gene are LGHDT and YNNKEL (reference sequence). J gave up 0 bases and V 4 bases, and 2 bases lay outside the gene matches. CDR3 region: CASSPLAGGSTDTQYF. The CDR3 DNA is TGTGCCAGCAGCCCTCTAGCGGGGGGGAGCACAGATACGCAGTATTTT.